This paragraph covers one T cell receptor (beta chain) sequence. The sample comes from a study of beta chain features in type 1 diabetes. Every isolated RNA sample was fully reverse transcribed, so sequencing captured expressed TCRB transcripts. Produced via immunoSEQ multiplex PCR; TCRdb's table is partial and in-frame only. The sample contains 200,000 to 250,000 clones, 68% of which appear only once. In germline, CDR1 is GTSNPN, CDR2 SVGIG (reference sequence). V lost 0 bases and J lost 2; bases outside the gene matches: 6. The CDR3 has 17 amino acids. Sequenced sample: naive CD4+ T cells from blood. The chain has TRBV30 and TRBJ2-2; 10 bases fit TRBD1. The clonotype comes from a man younger than 45 in good health. The CDR3 nucleotides read TGTGCCTGGAGTGTTCCGAGACAGGGGGCAAACACCGGGGAGCTGTTTTTT. This encodes CAWSVPRQGANTGELFF. The variable domain in full, completed from reference TRBV30 and TRBJ2-2, reads SQTIHQWPATLVQPVGSPLSLECTVEGTSNPNLYWYRQAAGRGLQLLFYSVGIGQISSEVPQNLSASRPQDRQFILSSKKLLLSDSGFYLCAWSVPRQGANTGELFFGEGSRLTVL.